These 28 T cell receptor beta chains originate from one sample sequenced in a study of cytomegalovirus exposure and HLA in healthy donors. The PCR contained 60 Vbeta and 13 Jbeta primers. Measured with immunoSEQ multiplex PCR; TCRdb has only the in-frame clones, and not every one. The data contain under 300,000 clones, around 90% of them singletons. The sample comprised PBMCs. All receptors derive from a girl aged 2 to 10 in good health and CMV-seronegative.

J is TRBJ2-1 and V is TRBV5-1, with a weak D call TRBD2 (6 bases). Germline-derived CDR1 and CDR2 are SGHRS and YFSETQ. The V gene lost 4 bases and the J gene lost 1 base, with 15 bases spanning the gap. The CDR3 consists of 16 residues. CDR3: CASSLASVRSYNEQFF. Written as DNA, the CDR3 is TGCGCCAGCAGCCTGGCTAGCGTGCGATCCTACAATGAGCAGTTCTTC.

The chain combines TRBV6-1 with TRBJ1-2; D is uncertain. Between the trimmed V and J ends, which lost 7 bases and 6 bases, there was a span of 18 bases. The germline V gene encodes CDR1 MNHNS and CDR2 SASEGT. This CDR3 comprises 14 residues. CDR3 DNA sequence: TGTGCCAGCACCGCCCCTGAGGGATTTCATGGCTACACCTTC. It is translated as CASTAPEGFHGYTF.

The V gene is TRBV19, the J gene TRBJ2-7, with 7 positions matching TRBD1. V lost 1 base to trimming and J lost 0 bases; unmatched junction nucleotides: 15. Germline-derived CDR1 and CDR2 are LNHDA and SQIVND (reference sequence). The CDR3 spans 19 residues. The DNA for the CDR3 is TGTGCCAGTAGTATAGGTATCTTAAGCTTGACAGGGAGCTCCTACGAGCAGTACTTC. Its translation: CASSIGILSLTGSSYEQYF.

The chain links TRBV30 to TRBJ2-1; 11 bases map to TRBD2. The CDR3 runs 15 residues. Germline-derived CDR1 and CDR2 are GTSNPN and SVGIG (reference sequence). V dropped 1 base and J dropped 4; count of bases not matched to a gene: 3. This CDR3 is CAWSGSGGAYNEQFF. CDR3 DNA: TGTGCCTGGAGTGGTAGCGGGGGGGCGTACAATGAGCAGTTCTTC. The complete variable domain, with remaining parts taken from reference TRBV30 and TRBJ2-1, reads SQTIHQWPATLVQPVGSPLSLECTVEGTSNPNLYWYRQAAGRGLQLLFYSVGIGQISSEVPQNLSASRPQDRQFILSSKKLLLSDSGFYLCAWSGSGGAYNEQFFGPGTRLTVL.

This chain joins TRBV7-2 and TRBJ2-1; 9 bases match TRBD2. Germline V gives CDR1 SGHTA, CDR2 FQGNSA. V trimming: 5 bases; J trimming: 9 bases; junction bases outside the gene matches: 11. CDR3 size: 15 residues. CDR3 sequence reads: CASSPLAGKGSEQFF. CDR3 coding DNA: TGTGCCAGCAGCCCCCTAGCGGGAAAAGGCAGTGAGCAGTTCTTC.

This chain connects TRBV5-1 to TRBJ1-6; perhaps TRBD1 as D (5 bases). V was clipped by 0 bases and J by 10 bases, with 8 bases between them. This CDR3 is 13 amino acids long. Germline CDR1 and CDR2: SGHRS and YFSETQ. As DNA, the CDR3 is TGCGCCAGCAGCTTGGCGGGGGTGTCACCCCTCCACTTT. This encodes CASSLAGVSPLHF.

The chain joins TRBV7-2 to TRBJ1-5, with D perhaps matching TRBD1 (5 bases). The germline V gene encodes CDR1 SGHTA and CDR2 FQGNSA. The CDR3 runs 16 residues. Trimming stripped 5 bases from V and 5 bases from J, with 19 bases between. CDR3 nucleotide sequence: TGTGCCAGCAGCGCCATGGAGGGGCTCGATTATCAGCCCCAGCATTTT. Its protein is CASSAMEGLDYQPQHF.

The chain has TRBV23-1 and TRBJ2-7; 7 bases are shared with TRBD1. TRBV23-1 is placed among ORFs of uncertain function. After removal of 6 bases from V and 4 bases from J, the junction contained 3 bases not matched to a gene. This CDR3 comprises 12 residues. The chain's CDR3 is CASSHRGYEQYF. CDR3 in DNA: TGCGCCAGCAGCCACAGGGGATACGAGCAGTACTTC.

The chain recombines TRBV7-8 with TRBJ2-3; 7 bases fit TRBD2. Germline V gene data show CDR1 as SGHVS and CDR2 as FQNEAQ. After removal of 6 bases from V and 5 bases from J, the junction contained 8 bases not matched to a gene. The CDR3 covers 14 residues. The chain's CDR3 is CASRQRGEIDTQYF. The CDR3 DNA sequence: TGTGCCAGCAGGCAGCGGGGAGAGATAGATACGCAGTATTTT.

This chain joins TRBV4-1 and TRBJ2-7; maybe TRBD1 (5 bases). CDR3 length: 13 amino acids. Trimming shortened V by 1 base and J by 8 bases, and 12 bases separated the two germline ends. Germline-derived CDR1 and CDR2 are MGHRA and YSYEKL. The CDR3 is CASSQGAGWQQYF. CDR3 coding DNA: TGCGCCAGCAGCCAAGGGGCAGGGTGGCAGCAGTACTTC.

This clone appeared a few times. Additional DNA sequences in this sample encode the identical CDR3. This chain links TRBV30 with TRBJ1-2, with a possible D match to TRBD1 (5 bases). The V gene lost 0 bases and the J gene lost 4 bases, with 6 bases spanning the gap. This CDR3 is 12 amino acids long. Germline-derived CDR1 and CDR2 are GTSNPN and SVGIG (reference sequence). The CDR3, as DNA: TGTGCCTGGAGTGTAACAGGCTATGGCTACACCTTC. It yields the protein CAWSVTGYGYTF.

The chain is built from TRBV10-3 and TRBJ2-7, with TRBD1 matching over 7 bases. Germline-derived CDR1 and CDR2 are ENHRY and SYGVKD. With 2 bases clipped from V and 5 bases from J, the junction kept 3 bases outside the gene matches. The CDR3 spans 13 residues. The chain's CDR3 is CAISEGQAHEQYF. The DNA of the CDR3 is TGTGCCATCAGTGAGGGACAGGCCCACGAGCAGTACTTC.

The chain combines TRBV7-6 with TRBJ2-5; 8 bases agree with TRBD2. The CDR3 covers 15 residues. Trimming took 7 bases from V and 2 from J; bases not matched to a gene: 9. Germline V gene lookup returns CDR1 SGHVS and CDR2 FNYEAQ. The CDR3 loop is CASTRKTSDQETQYF. Here the CDR3 DNA reads TGTGCCAGCACTCGAAAGACTAGCGATCAAGAGACCCAGTACTTC.

The chain couples TRBV28 to TRBJ2-1; D not certain. Trimming took 5 bases from V and 4 from J, leaving 12 bases between them. CDR1 and CDR2 from the germline V gene are MDHEN and SYDVKM. The CDR3 is 14 residues long. The CDR3 bases are TGTGCCAGCAGTGACTCGTATCGGTACAATGAGCAGTTCTTC. This translates into CASSDSYRYNEQFF.

J is TRBJ1-2 and V is TRBV20-1; D perhaps matches TRBD1 (5 bases). The CDR3 is 11 residues long. From germline, CDR1 is DFQATT and CDR2 SNEGSKA (reference sequence). Trimming removed 6 bases from V and 6 bases from J, with 11 bases in between. The CDR3 nucleotides are TGCAGTGCCCTCGGGGGTGATGGCTACACCTTC. It yields the protein CSALGGDGYTF.

CDR3 nucleotides: TGTGCCAGCAGTCCAGGGACAGTAAGTTCACCCCTCCACTTT. Residues: CASSPGTVSSPLHF. The chain combines TRBV28 with TRBJ1-6; 7 bases align to TRBD1. The V gene end was trimmed by 5 bases and the J gene end by 9 bases; junction bases not matched to a gene: 7. The CDR3 loop spans 14 amino acids. CDR1 and CDR2 from the germline V gene are MDHEN and SYDVKM.

The chain uses TRBV14 and TRBJ2-3; weak D call: TRBD2 (5 bases). This CDR3 is 15 amino acids long. V was pared by 4 bases and J by 3 bases, with 14 bases between. CDR1 and CDR2 (germline): SGHDN, FVKESK. The chain's CDR3 is CASSRSVGITDTQYF. The CDR3 DNA is TGTGCCAGCAGCCGAAGTGTCGGGATTACAGATACGCAGTATTTT.

The gene calls are TRBV30 and TRBJ1-5; TRBD1 agrees at 9 bases. The J segment lost 5 bases and the V segment lost 5 bases, leaving 7 bases of the junction unmatched. The germline V gene has CDR1 GTSNPN and CDR2 SVGIG (reference sequence). CDR3 length: 14 residues. CDR3 in amino acids: CAWDRGQGYQPQHF. DNA of the CDR3: TGTGCCTGGGACCGGGGACAGGGCTATCAGCCCCAGCATTTT.

The gene calls are TRBV7-9 and TRBJ1-5, with 7 bases matching TRBD1. Germline loops: CDR1 SEHNR, CDR2 FQNEAQ (reference sequence). V trimming: 4 bases; J trimming: 5 bases; junction bases outside the gene matches: 5. CDR3 size: 14 residues. This chain's CDR3 is CASSWGTVHQPQHF. The DNA of the CDR3 is TGTGCCAGCAGCTGGGGGACAGTTCATCAGCCCCAGCATTTT.

The chain joins TRBV7-9 to TRBJ2-3; D gene uncertain. Trimming removed 6 bases at V and 4 bases at J, with 5 bases between. There are 11 residues in the CDR3. Germline V gene lookup returns CDR1 SEHNR and CDR2 FQNEAQ (reference sequence). This CDR3 reads CASRESDTQYF. CDR3 in DNA: TGTGCCAGCAGGGAGTCAGATACGCAGTATTTT.

This chain joins TRBV15 and TRBJ1-4; 8 nucleotides agree with TRBD1. Looked up from germline, CDR1 is LNHNV and CDR2 is YYDKDF (reference sequence). The junction had 3 bases not matched to a gene; V was cut back by 3 bases and J by 6 bases. CDR3 length: 14 residues. The CDR3 nucleotides are TGTGCCACCAGCAGCAGGGGGCTTGATGAAAAACTGTTTTTT. Encoded protein: CATSSRGLDEKLFF.

The chain links TRBV7-3 to TRBJ1-1, with 8 bases matching TRBD1. CDR1 is SGHTA and CDR2 is FQGTGA in the germline V gene. The CDR3 runs to 15 residues. V lost 4 bases, J lost 5 bases, and 9 bases stayed unmatched. This CDR3 is CASSSRVRGRTEAFF. CDR3 bases: TGTGCCAGCAGCTCGAGAGTCAGGGGGCGAACTGAAGCTTTCTTT.

The gene calls are TRBV5-6 and TRBJ1-2; possible D gene TRBD1, 6 bases. Trimming pared 3 bases from V and 2 bases from J, leaving 14 bases between. CDR3 length: 15 residues. Germline V lookup: CDR1 SGHDT, CDR2 YYEEEE. In DNA, the CDR3 is TGTGCCAGCAGCTCCTTATACAGGGAAAACTATGGCTACACCTTC. As protein: CASSSLYRENYGYTF.

This chain links TRBV4-1 with TRBJ2-7; 9 positions agree with TRBD2. The CDR3 has 16 residues. The germline CDR1 and CDR2 sequences are MGHRA and YSYEKL. Trimming took 4 bases from V and 3 from J; bases not matched to a gene: 10. CDR3: CASSPLLEREDYEQYF. In DNA form, the CDR3 reads TGCGCCAGCAGCCCCCTTTTGGAGCGGGAGGACTACGAGCAGTACTTC.

The V and J genes are TRBV6-5 and TRBJ2-7; 10 bases match TRBD1. After removal of 0 bases from V and 0 bases from J, the junction contained 2 bases not matched to a gene. The CDR3 spans 16 residues. Germline loops: CDR1 MNHEY, CDR2 SVGAGI. The CDR3 region is CASSYSGTGVSYEQYF. The CDR3 DNA follows: TGTGCCAGCAGTTACTCAGGGACAGGGGTCTCCTACGAGCAGTACTTC.

The chain uses TRBV11-1 and TRBJ2-1; TRBD1 matches 7 bases. Germline CDR1 and CDR2: SGHAT and FQDESV (reference sequence). CDR3 length: 13 amino acids. With 1 base clipped from V and 10 bases from J, the junction kept 4 bases outside the gene matches. The CDR3 sequence: CASSLEGAEEQFF. The DNA for the CDR3 is TGTGCCAGCAGCTTAGAGGGGGCGGAGGAGCAGTTCTTC.

The chain uses TRBV5-6 and TRBJ2-1, with D hard to call. Deletions cut 0 bases from V and 5 bases from J, with 6 bases between. The CDR3 extends over 13 amino acids. Germline CDR1 SGHDT, CDR2 YYEEEE. DNA of the CDR3: TGTGCCAGCAGCTTGGGCAGTAACAATGAGCAGTTCTTC. This codes for CASSLGSNNEQFF. Based on the CDR3 plus reference TRBV5-6 and TRBJ2-1, the full variable domain is DAGVTQSPTHLIKTRGQQVTLRCSPKSGHDTVSWYQQALGQGPQFIFQYYEEEERQRGNFPDRFSGHQFPNYSSELNVNALLLGDSALYLCASSLGSNNEQFFGPGTRLTVL.

The CDR3 DNA is TGTGCCAGCAGACTAAGAGGACAGGGAGGCAATCAGCCCCAGCATTTT. It codes for CASRLRGQGGNQPQHF. This sequence joins TRBV2 and TRBJ1-5; 8 bases agree with TRBD1. V was clipped by 6 bases and J by 2 bases; unmatched bases: 9. The CDR3 length is 16 residues. Germline loops: CDR1 SNHLY, CDR2 FYNNEI.